This entry features one T cell receptor (beta chain) sequence. Patients counted as stable if ophthalmopathy did not develop within 18 months. The study enrolled patients aged 18 to 65 with newly diagnosed hyperthyroidism of under 2 months' duration. This record comes from a study of T cells in Graves' hyperthyroidism and ophthalmopathy. The germline V gene encodes CDR1 LNHNV and CDR2 YYDKDF (reference sequence). The CDR3 is made up of 14 amino acids. Germline trimming cut 8 bases from V and 5 bases from J; bases unmatched to any gene: 9. RNA transcripts were the template for amplifying TCR beta CDR3 regions. Researchers ran a first-round RT-PCR on the TCR CDR3 using the HTBI primer set. TCRdb re-derived calls from the multiplex PCR reads in MiXCR, one entry per CDR3 protein. This sample has fewer than 350,000 distinct CDR3 sequences; 21% occur once, and the top ten carry 50%.

This receptor was identified in a woman in her forties or fifties with Graves' hyperthyroidism. The sequenced material came from blood. The rearrangement links TRBV15 to TRBJ2-7; TRBD2 agrees at 10 bases. In DNA, the CDR3 is TGTGCCACCTCTAGCGGGAGCGACTGGGACGAGCAGTACTTC. This codes for CATSSGSDWDEQYF.